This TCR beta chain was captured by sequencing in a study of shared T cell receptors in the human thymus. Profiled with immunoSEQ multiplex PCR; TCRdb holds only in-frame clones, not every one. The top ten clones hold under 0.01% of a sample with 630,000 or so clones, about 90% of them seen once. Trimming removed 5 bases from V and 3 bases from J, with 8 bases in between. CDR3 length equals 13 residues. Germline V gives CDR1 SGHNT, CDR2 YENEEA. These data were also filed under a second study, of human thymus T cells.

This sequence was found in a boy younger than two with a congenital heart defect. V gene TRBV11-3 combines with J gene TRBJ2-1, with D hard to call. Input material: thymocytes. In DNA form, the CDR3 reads TGTGCCAGCAGCCTTAGCCGCTACAATGAGCAGTTCTTC. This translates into CASSLSRYNEQFF.